The T cell receptor (beta chain) under discussion was sequenced for a study of graft-versus-host responses after intestinal transplantation. Study conclusions and caveats: Elevated graft-versus-host to host-versus-graft clonal ratios in allografts were recorded for patients with graft-donor T cell macrochimerism.

The assay was immunoSEQ multiplex PCR, and TCRdb's table has in-frame clones only and misses some. There are roughly 14,000 clones in the sample; more than 75% occur only once, and less than 8% lies in the top ten. For this clone: Its antigen is not known. The sample has other DNA sequences that encode this CDR3 too.

Samples of post-transplant bone marrow were collected from the posterior iliac crest or another site. This CDR3 is built from 17 residues. The chain couples TRBV21-1 to TRBJ2-6; the table's D call, TRBD2, was not checked against the DNA. TRBV21-1 is a known pseudogene. The sequence was obtained from a human patient who received an intestinal transplant, so some T cells may come from the graft donor. The material was bone marrow, obtained approximately 120 days after intestinal transplantation. The CDR3, as DNA: TGTGCCAGCAGCAAGCTTAGACAGTGCCGGGGGGCCAACGTCCTGACCTTC. Amino acids: CASSKLRQCRGANVLTF.